Listed here is a single TCR beta chain. Its antigen remains unidentified. No much larger clone is present one base from it, and per-base qualities are unavailable. The source of the sample is a study of T cell repertoires in cytomegalovirus infection (dated by TCRdb to about 2019). At the level of the whole study: Recently identified HLA-C-restricted CMV epitopes, whose presentation resists viral immunomodulation, were targeted by peptide stimulations together with well-studied HLA-B-restricted epitopes. Because public TCR beta signatures pointed to carriage of CMV infection together with the matching HLA type, the HLA type of each donor mattered for the analysis. Results the study describes overall, beyond this receptor: Carriers of CMV infection plus the relevant HLA type were discriminated by the cumulative frequency of public TCR beta family members in the study cohort and in an independent roughly 320-donor cohort. The ex vivo response was dominated by HLA-C-restricted CMV-specific TCR beta clonotypes, and the single most frequent clonotype in two of eight donors was supplied by these HLA-C-restricted clonotypes.

Sequencer: Illumina HiSeq 1500. The public reads were run again by TCRdb, first through fastp at Q25 and then through MiXCR, and only productive beta chains were kept. Rows merge per CDR3 protein into single entries with the most common DNA and genes. Within this sample are about 830,000 distinct CDR3 sequences, with 30% to 35% of them counted one time only. The leading ten clones occupy around 11% of the sample. The meaning of the sample's treatment or condition label: in vitro stimulation with specific CMV peptide epitopes to enrich CMV-specific T cells. As encoded in the germline V gene (reference sequence), CDR1 is SEHNR while CDR2 is FQNEAQ. Trimming removed 2 bases from V and 5 bases from J, leaving 13 bases between the germline ends. Its CDR3 holds 14 amino acids, cysteine through phenylalanine. CDR3 DNA only is kept here, 42 bases in frame from base 1.

This clonotype originated in a human donor in good health (CMV status not recorded). Some clones in this sample may be carry-over from other donors' samples. Sample: cultured CD8+ T cells from PBMCs, taken from culture after CMV antigen stimulation. The chain was built from TRBV7-9 and TRBJ2-7, with no D gene named confidently. This receptor has the CDR3 CASSLRVFLDEQYF. The nucleotide sequence is TGTGCCAGCAGCTTAAGGGTTTTTCTGGACGAGCAGTACTTC.